This T cell receptor beta chain originates from a study of shared clonotypes between healthy human individuals. Assay: immunoSEQ multiplex PCR; the TCRdb copy retains only in-frame clones and omits some. The sample includes roughly 2.5 million clones, around 94% of them seen just once. Study-wide findings and caveats: Sorted-subset sequencing was shown by rarefaction to be incomplete despite large depth.

V was pared by 0 bases and J by 7 bases, with 11 bases between. This CDR3 spans 14 amino acids. The germline V gene has CDR1 SGHNT and CDR2 YYREEE (reference sequence). A word on this clone: The antigen remains undetermined.

This sequence was found in a man aged 18 to 30 in good health. The rearrangement links TRBV5-4 to TRBJ2-1; D is perhaps TRBD1 or TRBD2 (5 bases each). Sequencing was carried out using naive CD4+ T cells sorted from blood. Subset reported: CD45RA+ positively selected. CDR3 bases: TGTGCCAGCAGCTTGGCCAGGTGGGGGAATGAGCAGTTCTTC. Its protein is CASSLARWGNEQFF.